This T cell receptor (beta chain) was recorded in a study of cytomegalovirus exposure and HLA in healthy donors. This CDR3 has 16 residues. V was clipped by 8 bases and J by 3 bases, with 19 bases between them. Germline V CDR1 and CDR2: KGHSH, LQKENI. Researchers ran the PCR with 60 Vbeta and 13 Jbeta primers. Libraries were prepared by immunoSEQ multiplex PCR; TCRdb keeps only in-frame clonotypes and omits some of them. The table lists about 150,000 clones, roughly 85% of them singletons, with 2% to 2.5% in the top ten. The chain couples TRBV18 to TRBJ2-2; no definite D call. The sequence was obtained from a woman aged 18-29 years in good health and CMV-seronegative. The sequencing input was PBMCs. The CDR3 nucleotides read TGTGCCAGCCCCCCCCCAGGAAATGTTTACACCGGGGAGCTGTTTTTT. It specifies CASPPPGNVYTGELFF.